Listed below are T cell receptor beta chains from one sample, sequenced in a study of spatial heterogeneity in lung cancer. TCRdb analysed the 5' RACE reads with MiXCR anew, one entry per CDR3 protein. The data show around 100,000 distinct CDR3 sequences, approximately 4.4% seen once. Sequenced material: lung tumor tissue, taken at surgery. The receptors shown here come from a male donor with early-stage non-small cell lung cancer. Each CDR3 is given with its conserved first and last residue. The D gene is left open where the match is weak. The listing skips clone size in some rows; elsewhere it reads once, few, many or a size class.

clone_size,v_call,d_call,j_call,cdr3_aa,cdr3_nt
few,TRBV7-9,.,TRBJ2-3,CASSPQWLRGTDTQYF,TGTGCCAGCAGCCCGCAGTGGCTGAGAGGCACAGATACGCAGTATTTT
few,TRBV6-5,.,TRBJ2-1,CASRKATSGAQFF,TGTGCCAGCAGGAAAGCGACTAGTGGGGCCCAGTTCTTC
few,TRBV10-3,.,TRBJ2-5,CAISESGRETQYF,TGTGCCATCAGTGAGAGTGGGAGAGAGACCCAGTACTTC
many,TRBV6-5,.,TRBJ1-1,CASRPTRTNTEAFF,TGTGCCAGCAGGCCGACGCGGACAAACACTGAAGCTTTCTTT
many,TRBV20-1,TRBD1,TRBJ2-6,CSASEGQGLGSGANVLTF,TGCAGTGCTAGTGAGGGACAGGGCTTGGGGTCTGGGGCCAACGTCCTGACTTTC
few,TRBV28,TRBD1,TRBJ2-3,CASVGQTDTQYF,TGTGCCAGCGTGGGACAGACAGATACGCAGTATTTT
.,TRBV5-1,TRBD1,TRBJ2-1,CASSSGSGTASQFF,TGCGCCAGCAGCTCGGGCTCCGGGACAGCAAGTCAGTTCTTC
many,TRBV20-1,.,TRBJ2-1,CSARRSQGVQFF,TGCAGTGCTAGGAGGTCACAGGGTGTGCAGTTCTTC
.,TRBV12-3/TRBV12-4,.,TRBJ2-1,CASRTVGGRNEQFF,TGTGCCAGCAGAACTGTTGGGGGGAGGAATGAGCAGTTCTTC
few,TRBV7-9,.,TRBJ1-4,CASSFSQGLNEKLFF,TGTGCCAGCAGCTTTTCGCAGGGACTAAATGAAAAACTGTTTTTT
many,TRBV15,TRBD2,TRBJ2-3,CATSRTGTSGSVNNTDTQYF,TGTGCCACCAGCAGAACCGGGACTAGCGGTTCGGTGAACAACACAGATACGCAGTATTTT
.,TRBV27,.,TRBJ2-5,CASSDLTRLYQETQYF,TGTGCCAGCAGTGATCTGACCCGACTGTACCAAGAGACCCAGTACTTC
many,TRBV5-1,TRBD1,TRBJ1-2,CASSLADRVDGYTF,TGCGCCAGCAGCTTGGCGGACAGGGTGGATGGCTACACCTTC
many,TRBV29-1,.,TRBJ1-6,CSARATFNSPLHF,TGCAGCGCCAGGGCAACCTTTAATTCACCCCTCCACTTT
many,TRBV20-1,TRBD1,TRBJ2-4,CSAAMPGQGVHF,TGCAGTGCTGCTATGCCGGGACAGGGGGTTCACTTC
many,TRBV3-1,.,TRBJ1-6,CASNQGTENSPLHF,TGTGCCAGCAACCAAGGGACTGAAAATTCACCCCTCCACTTT
many,TRBV3-1,TRBD1,TRBJ1-2,CASSHRDRTGYTF,TGTGCCAGCAGCCACCGGGACAGAACAGGCTACACCTTC
few,TRBV2,.,TRBJ1-3,CASSTENSFTHSGNTIYF,TGTGCCAGCAGCACAGAGAATAGCTTTACCCACTCTGGAAACACCATATATTTT
many,TRBV10-3,TRBD2,TRBJ2-1,CASASGRSNEQFF,TGTGCCAGCGCTAGCGGGAGATCAAATGAGCAGTTCTTC
many,TRBV28,.,TRBJ1-2,CASSLGPHNYGYTF,TGTGCCAGCAGTCTGGGGCCGCATAACTATGGCTACACCTTC
many,TRBV6-2/TRBV6-3,.,TRBJ2-1,CASSFSDYNEQFF,TGTGCCAGCAGTTTTAGCGACTACAATGAGCAGTTCTTC
few,TRBV6-1,.,TRBJ2-7,CASNTRENSYEQYF,TGTGCCAGCAACACTAGGGAAAACTCCTACGAGCAGTACTTC
.,TRBV27,.,TRBJ2-3,CASSLSDGTDTQYF,TGTGCCAGCAGTTTATCGGACGGCACAGATACGCAGTATTTT
many,TRBV14,.,TRBJ2-1,CASSRDWGLENEQFF,TGTGCCAGCAGCCGGGATTGGGGATTGGAAAATGAGCAGTTCTTC
few,TRBV6-2/TRBV6-3,TRBD1,TRBJ1-4,CATSSTGGQEKLFF,TGTGCCACTTCGTCCACAGGGGGCCAGGAAAAACTGTTTTTT
many,TRBV7-6,.,TRBJ2-3,CASRHALADTQYF,TGTGCCAGCAGGCACGCGTTAGCAGATACGCAGTATTTT
many,TRBV28,.,TRBJ1-5,CASNVGLNQPQHF,TGTGCCAGCAACGTAGGGCTAAATCAGCCCCAGCATTTT
.,TRBV20-1,.,TRBJ2-3,CSARDPRADRQYF,TGCAGTGCTAGAGACCCTAGAGCGGACCGGCAGTATTTT
many,TRBV28,TRBD2,TRBJ2-4,CASSLLAGAKNIQYF,TGTGCCAGCAGTTTACTAGCGGGAGCCAAAAACATTCAGTACTTC